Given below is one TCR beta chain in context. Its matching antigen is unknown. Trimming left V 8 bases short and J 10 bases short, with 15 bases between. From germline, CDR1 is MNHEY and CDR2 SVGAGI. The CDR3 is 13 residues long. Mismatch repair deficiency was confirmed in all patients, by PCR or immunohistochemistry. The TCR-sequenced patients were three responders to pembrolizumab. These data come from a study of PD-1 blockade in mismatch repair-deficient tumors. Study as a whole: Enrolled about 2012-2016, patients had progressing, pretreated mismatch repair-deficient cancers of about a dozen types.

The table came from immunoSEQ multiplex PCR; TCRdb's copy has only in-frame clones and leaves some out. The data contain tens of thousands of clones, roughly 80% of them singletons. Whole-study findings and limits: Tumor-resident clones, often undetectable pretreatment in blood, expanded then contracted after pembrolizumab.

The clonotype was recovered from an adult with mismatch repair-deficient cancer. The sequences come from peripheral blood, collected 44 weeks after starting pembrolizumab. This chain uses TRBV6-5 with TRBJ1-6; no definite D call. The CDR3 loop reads CASASGLVSPLHF. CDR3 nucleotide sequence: TGTGCCAGCGCCTCGGGCCTAGTATCACCCCTCCACTTT.